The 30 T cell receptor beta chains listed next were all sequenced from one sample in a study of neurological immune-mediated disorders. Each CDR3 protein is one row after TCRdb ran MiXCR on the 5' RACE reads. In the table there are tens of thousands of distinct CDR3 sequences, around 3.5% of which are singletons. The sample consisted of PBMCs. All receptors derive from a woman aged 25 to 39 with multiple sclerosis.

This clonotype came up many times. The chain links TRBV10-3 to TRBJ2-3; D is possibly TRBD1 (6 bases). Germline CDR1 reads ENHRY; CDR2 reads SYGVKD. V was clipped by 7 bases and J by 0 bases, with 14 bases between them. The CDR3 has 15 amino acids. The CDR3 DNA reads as TGTGCCATCAAAGGGACGGGGACAAGCACAGATACGCAGTATTTT. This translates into CAIKGTGTSTDTQYF.

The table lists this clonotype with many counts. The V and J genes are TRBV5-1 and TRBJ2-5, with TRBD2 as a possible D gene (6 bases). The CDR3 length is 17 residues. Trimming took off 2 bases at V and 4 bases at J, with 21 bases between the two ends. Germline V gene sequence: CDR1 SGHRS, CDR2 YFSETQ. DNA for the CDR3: TGCGCCAGCAGCTTATCGGTCGTCGGGTCTAGCGTAGAGACCCAGTACTTC. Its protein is CASSLSVVGSSVETQYF.

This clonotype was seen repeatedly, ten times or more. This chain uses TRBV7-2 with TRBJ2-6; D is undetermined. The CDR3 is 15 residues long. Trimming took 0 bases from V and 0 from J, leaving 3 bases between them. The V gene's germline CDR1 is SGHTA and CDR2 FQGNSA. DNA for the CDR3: TGTGCCAGCAGCTTAGCCGGCTCTGGGGCCAACGTCCTGACTTTC. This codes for CASSLAGSGANVLTF.

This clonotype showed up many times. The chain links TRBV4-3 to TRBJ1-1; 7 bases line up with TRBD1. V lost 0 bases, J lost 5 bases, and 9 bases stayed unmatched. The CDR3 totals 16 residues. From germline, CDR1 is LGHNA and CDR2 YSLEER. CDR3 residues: CASSQEVAGGGTEAFF. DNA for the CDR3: TGCGCCAGCAGCCAAGAAGTGGCAGGGGGGGGAACTGAAGCTTTCTTT.

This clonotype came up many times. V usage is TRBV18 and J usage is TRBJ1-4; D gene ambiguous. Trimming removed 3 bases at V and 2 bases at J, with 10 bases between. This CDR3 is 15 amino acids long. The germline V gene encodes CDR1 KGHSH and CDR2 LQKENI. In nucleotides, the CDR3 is TGTGCCAGCTCACCGTCGGGGAATACTAATGAAAAACTGTTTTTT. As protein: CASSPSGNTNEKLFF. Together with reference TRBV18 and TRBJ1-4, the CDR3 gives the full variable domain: NAGVMQNPRHLVRRRGQEARLRCSPMKGHSHVYWYRQLPEEGLKFMVYLQKENIIDESGMPKERFSAEFPKEGPSILRIQQVVRGDSAAYFCASSPSGNTNEKLFFGSGTQLSVL.

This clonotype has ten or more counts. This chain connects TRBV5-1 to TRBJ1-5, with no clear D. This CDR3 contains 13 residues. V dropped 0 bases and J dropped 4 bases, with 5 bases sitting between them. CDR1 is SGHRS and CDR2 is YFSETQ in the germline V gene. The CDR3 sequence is CASSLGQNQPQHF. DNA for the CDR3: TGCGCCAGCAGCTTGGGACAAAATCAGCCCCAGCATTTT.

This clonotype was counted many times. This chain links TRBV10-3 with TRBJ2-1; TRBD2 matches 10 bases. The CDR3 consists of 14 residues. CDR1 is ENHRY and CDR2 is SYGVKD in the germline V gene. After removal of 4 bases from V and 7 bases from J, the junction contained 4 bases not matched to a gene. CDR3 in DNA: TGTGCCATCAGTGGCCTAGCGGGAGATAATGAGCAGTTCTTC. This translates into CAISGLAGDNEQFF.

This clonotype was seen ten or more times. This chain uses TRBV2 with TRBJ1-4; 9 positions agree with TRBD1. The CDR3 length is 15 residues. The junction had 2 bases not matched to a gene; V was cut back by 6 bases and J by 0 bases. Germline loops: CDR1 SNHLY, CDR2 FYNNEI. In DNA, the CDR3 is TGTGCCAGCAGGCGGACAGGGGCAACTAATGAAAAACTGTTTTTT. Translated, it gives CASRRTGATNEKLFF.

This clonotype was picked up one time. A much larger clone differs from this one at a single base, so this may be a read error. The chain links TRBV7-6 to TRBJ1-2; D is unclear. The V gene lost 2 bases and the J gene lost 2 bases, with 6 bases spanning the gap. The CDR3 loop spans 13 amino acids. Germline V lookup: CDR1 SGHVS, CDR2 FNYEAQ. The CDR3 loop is CASSLKGNYGYTF. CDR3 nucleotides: TGTGCCAGCAGCTTAAAAGGAAACTATGGCTACACCTTC.

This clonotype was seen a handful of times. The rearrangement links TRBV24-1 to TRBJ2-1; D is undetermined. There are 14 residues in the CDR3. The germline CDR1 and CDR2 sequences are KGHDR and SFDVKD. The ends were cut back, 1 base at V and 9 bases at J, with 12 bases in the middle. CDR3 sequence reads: CATSDFRSVGEQFF. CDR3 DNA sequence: TGTGCCACCAGTGATTTTAGGTCCGTCGGTGAGCAGTTCTTC.

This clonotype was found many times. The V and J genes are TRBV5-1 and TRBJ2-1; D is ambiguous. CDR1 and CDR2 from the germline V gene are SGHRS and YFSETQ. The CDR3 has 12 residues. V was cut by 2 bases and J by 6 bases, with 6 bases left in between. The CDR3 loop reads CASSFQANEQFF. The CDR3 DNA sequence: TGCGCCAGCAGCTTCCAGGCCAATGAGCAGTTCTTC.

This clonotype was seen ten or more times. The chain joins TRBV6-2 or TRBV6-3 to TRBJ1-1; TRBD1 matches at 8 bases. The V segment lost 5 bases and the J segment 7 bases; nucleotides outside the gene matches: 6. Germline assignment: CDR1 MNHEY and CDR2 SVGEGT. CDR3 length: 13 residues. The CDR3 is CASSRSGQGEAFF. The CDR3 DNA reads TGTGCCAGCAGTAGATCAGGACAGGGTGAAGCTTTCTTT.

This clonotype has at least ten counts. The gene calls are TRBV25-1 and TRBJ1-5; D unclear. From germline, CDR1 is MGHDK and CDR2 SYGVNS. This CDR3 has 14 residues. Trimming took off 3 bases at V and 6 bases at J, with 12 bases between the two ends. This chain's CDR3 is CASSDRGEGQPQHF. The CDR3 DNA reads TGTGCCAGCAGTGATAGAGGAGAGGGTCAGCCCCAGCATTTT.

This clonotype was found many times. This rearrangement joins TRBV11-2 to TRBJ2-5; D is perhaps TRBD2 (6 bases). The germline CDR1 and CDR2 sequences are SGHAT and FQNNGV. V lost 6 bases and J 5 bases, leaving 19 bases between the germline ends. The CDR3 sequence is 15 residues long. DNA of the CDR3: TGTGCCAGCAGTTCCGACTGGGGCGCGGGGGAGACCCAGTACTTC. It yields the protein CASSSDWGAGETQYF.

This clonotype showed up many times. CDR3 sequence (DNA): TGTGCCAGCAGCTTAGAAGGTCTGAGGTCACCCCTCCACTTT. This translates into CASSLEGLRSPLHF. The gene calls are TRBV11-2 and TRBJ1-6; D is uncertain. Per germline, CDR1 SGHAT and CDR2 FQNNGV. V gave up 0 bases and J gave up 10 bases, with 10 bases separating them. CDR3 length: 14 residues. Combining the CDR3 with reference TRBV11-2 and TRBJ1-6 gives the whole variable domain EAGVAQSPRYKIIEKRQSVAFWCNPISGHATLYWYQQILGQGPKLLIQFQNNGVVDDSQLPKDRFSAERLKGVDSTLKIQPAKLEDSAVYLCASSLEGLRSPLHFGNGTRLTVT.

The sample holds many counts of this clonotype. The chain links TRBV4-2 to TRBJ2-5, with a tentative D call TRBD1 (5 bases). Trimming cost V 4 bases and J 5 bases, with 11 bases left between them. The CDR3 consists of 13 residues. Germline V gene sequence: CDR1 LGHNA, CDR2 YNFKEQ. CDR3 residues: CASSRLGRETQYF. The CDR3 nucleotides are TGTGCCAGCAGCCGGCTGGGGCGGGAGACCCAGTACTTC.

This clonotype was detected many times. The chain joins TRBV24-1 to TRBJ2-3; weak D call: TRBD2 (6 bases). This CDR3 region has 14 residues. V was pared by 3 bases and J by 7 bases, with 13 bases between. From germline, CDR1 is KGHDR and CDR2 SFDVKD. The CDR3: CATSDPRGLYTQYF. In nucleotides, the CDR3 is TGTGCCACCAGTGATCCCCGGGGGTTATATACGCAGTATTTT.

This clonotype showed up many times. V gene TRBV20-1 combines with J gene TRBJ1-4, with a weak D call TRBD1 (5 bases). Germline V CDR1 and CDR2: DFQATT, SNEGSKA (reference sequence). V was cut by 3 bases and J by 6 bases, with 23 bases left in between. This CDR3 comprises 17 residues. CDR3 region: CSARRIGPRALDEKLFF. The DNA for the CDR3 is TGCAGTGCTAGGAGGATTGGGCCCAGGGCTTTGGATGAAAAACTGTTTTTT.

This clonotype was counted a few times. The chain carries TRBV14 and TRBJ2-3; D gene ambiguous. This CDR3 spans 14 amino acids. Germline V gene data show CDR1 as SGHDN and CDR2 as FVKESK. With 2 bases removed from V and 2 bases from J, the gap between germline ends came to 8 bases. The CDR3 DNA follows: TGTGCCAGCAGCCAAAGAGTGGCCACAGATACGCAGTATTTT. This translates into CASSQRVATDTQYF.

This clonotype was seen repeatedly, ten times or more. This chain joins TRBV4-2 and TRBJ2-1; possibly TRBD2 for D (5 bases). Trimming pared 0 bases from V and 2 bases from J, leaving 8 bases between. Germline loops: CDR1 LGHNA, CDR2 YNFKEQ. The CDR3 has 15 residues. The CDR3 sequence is CASSQEAEPYNEQFF. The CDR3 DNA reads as TGTGCCAGCAGCCAAGAAGCGGAACCCTACAATGAGCAGTTCTTC.

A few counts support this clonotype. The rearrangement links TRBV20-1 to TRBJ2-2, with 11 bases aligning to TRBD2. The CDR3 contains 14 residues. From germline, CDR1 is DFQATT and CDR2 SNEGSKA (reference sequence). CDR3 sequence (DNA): TGCAGCCCAGGCGCCCGACTAGCGGGAGGGGAGCTGTTTTTT. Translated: CSPGARLAGGELFF.

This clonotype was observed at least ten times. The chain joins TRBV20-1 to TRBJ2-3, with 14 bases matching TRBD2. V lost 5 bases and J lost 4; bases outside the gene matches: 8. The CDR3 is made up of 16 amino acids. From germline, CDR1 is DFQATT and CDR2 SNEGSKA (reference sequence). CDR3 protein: CSASGTSGRFSDTQYF. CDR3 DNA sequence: TGCAGTGCTTCCGGGACTAGCGGGAGATTCTCAGATACGCAGTATTTT.

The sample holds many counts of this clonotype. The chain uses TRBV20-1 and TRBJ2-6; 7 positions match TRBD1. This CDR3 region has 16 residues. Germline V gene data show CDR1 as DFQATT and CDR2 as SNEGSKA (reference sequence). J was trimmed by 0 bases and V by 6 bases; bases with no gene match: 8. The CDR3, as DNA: TGCAGTGCCTCTCCACCAGGGGGCTCTGGGGCCAACGTCCTGACTTTC. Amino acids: CSASPPGGSGANVLTF.

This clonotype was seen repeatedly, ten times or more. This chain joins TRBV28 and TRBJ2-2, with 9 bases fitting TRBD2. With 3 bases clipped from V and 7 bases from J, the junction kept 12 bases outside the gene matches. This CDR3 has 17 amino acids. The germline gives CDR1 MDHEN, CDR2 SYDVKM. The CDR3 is CASSFRGIAGDGGELFF. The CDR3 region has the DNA TGTGCCAGCAGTTTTCGCGGAATAGCGGGAGACGGCGGGGAGCTGTTTTTT.

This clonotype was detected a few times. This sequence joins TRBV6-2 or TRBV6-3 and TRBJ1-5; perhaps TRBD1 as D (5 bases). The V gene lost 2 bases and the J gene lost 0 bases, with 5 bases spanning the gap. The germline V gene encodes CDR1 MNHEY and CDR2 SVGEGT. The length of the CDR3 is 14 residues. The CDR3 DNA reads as TGTGCCAGCAGTTACGGGGGTAGCAATCAGCCCCAGCATTTT. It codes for CASSYGGSNQPQHF.

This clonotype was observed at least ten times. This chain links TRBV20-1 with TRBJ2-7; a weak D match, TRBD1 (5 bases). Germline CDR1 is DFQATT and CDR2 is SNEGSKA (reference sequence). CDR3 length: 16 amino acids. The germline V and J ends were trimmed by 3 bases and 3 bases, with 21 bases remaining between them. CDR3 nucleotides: TGCAGTGCTAGGCTAGTTTCAGGGTTCCCGTACTACGAGCAGTACTTC. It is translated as CSARLVSGFPYYEQYF.

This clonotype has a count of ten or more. CDR3 sequence: CASSFFVGGTTDTQYF. The CDR3 bases are TGTGCCAGCAGCTTCTTCGTAGGCGGGACCACAGATACGCAGTATTTT. This chain joins TRBV7-2 and TRBJ2-3; D might be TRBD2 (6 bases). The germline CDR1 and CDR2 sequences are SGHTA and FQGNSA. CDR3 size: 16 residues. Trimming took off 3 bases at V and 2 bases at J, with 15 bases between the two ends.

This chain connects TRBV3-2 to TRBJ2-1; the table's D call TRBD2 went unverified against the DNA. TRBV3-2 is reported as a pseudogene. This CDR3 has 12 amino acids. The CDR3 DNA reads TGTGCCAGCAGCAAAGGGGAGCGGCTGATGTTCTTC. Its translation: CASSKGERLMFF.

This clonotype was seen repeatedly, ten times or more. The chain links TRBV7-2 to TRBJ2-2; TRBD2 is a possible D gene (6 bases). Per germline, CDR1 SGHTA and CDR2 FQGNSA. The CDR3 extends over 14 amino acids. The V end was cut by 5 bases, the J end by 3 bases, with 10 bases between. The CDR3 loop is CASSRDFYTGELFF. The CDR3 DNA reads TGTGCCAGCAGCCGGGACTTTTACACCGGGGAGCTGTTTTTT.

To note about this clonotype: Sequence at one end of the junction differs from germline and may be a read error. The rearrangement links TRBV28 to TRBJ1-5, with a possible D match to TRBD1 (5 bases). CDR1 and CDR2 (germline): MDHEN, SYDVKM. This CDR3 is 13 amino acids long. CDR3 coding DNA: TGTGCCAGCAGCCCCCGGGGCAATCAGCCCCAGAATTTT. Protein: CASSPRGNQPQNF.